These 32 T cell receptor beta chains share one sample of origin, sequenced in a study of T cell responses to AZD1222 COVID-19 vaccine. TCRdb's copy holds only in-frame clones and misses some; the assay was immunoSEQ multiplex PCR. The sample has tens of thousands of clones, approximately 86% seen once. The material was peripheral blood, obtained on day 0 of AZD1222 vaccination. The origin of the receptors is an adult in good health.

CDR3 protein: CASSPGTGGYEQYF. In DNA, the CDR3 is TGTGCCAGCAGCCCCGGGACAGGGGGGTACGAGCAGTACTTC. V is TRBV5-5 and J is TRBJ2-7; 11 positions agree with TRBD1. There are 14 residues in the CDR3. Germline CDR1 and CDR2: SGHKS and YYEKEE (reference sequence). V was pared by 4 bases and J by 4 bases, with 4 bases of the junction left unmatched.

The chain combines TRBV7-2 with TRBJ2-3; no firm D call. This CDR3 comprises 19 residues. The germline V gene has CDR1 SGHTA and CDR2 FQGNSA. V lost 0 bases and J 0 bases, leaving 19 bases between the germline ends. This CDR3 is CASSLARFGVFKSTDTQYF. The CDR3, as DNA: TGTGCCAGCAGCTTAGCGCGGTTTGGGGTATTCAAGAGCACAGATACGCAGTATTTT.

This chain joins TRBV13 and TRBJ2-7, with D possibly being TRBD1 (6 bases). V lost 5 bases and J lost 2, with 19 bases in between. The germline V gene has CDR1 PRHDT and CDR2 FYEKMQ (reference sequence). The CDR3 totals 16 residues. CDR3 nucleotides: TGTGCCAGCAGCACACAGACAGGCGCCGGAACCTACGAGCAGTACTTC. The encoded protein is CASSTQTGAGTYEQYF.

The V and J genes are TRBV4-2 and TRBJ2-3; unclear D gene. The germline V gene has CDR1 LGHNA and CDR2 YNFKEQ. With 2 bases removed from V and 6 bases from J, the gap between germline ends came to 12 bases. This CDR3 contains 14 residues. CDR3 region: CASSQLRSWDTQYF. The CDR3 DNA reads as TGTGCCAGCAGCCAACTAAGGTCATGGGATACGCAGTATTTT.

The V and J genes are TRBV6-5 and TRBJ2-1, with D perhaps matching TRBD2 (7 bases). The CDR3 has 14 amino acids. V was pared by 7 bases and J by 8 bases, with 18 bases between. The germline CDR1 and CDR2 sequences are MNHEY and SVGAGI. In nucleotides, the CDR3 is TGTGCCAGCAAGGGGGAGGGTACAAGTGATGAGCAGTTCTTC. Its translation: CASKGEGTSDEQFF.

The CDR3 region has the DNA TGTGCCAGTAGTTCCTTTGGACAGGGGGCCTCCTATGGCTACACCTTC. It encodes CASSSFGQGASYGYTF. This rearrangement joins TRBV19 to TRBJ1-2, with 11 bases fitting TRBD1. V lost 5 bases, J lost 4 bases, and 9 bases stayed unmatched. The CDR3 totals 16 residues. Germline assignment: CDR1 LNHDA and CDR2 SQIVND (reference sequence).

The DNA for the CDR3 is TGTGCCAGCAGCTTAGCTCAGGGGGGGACTGAAGCTTTCTTT. Translating it yields CASSLAQGGTEAFF. The chain uses TRBV7-2 and TRBJ1-1, with 7 bases matching TRBD1. In germline, CDR1 is SGHTA, CDR2 FQGNSA. The CDR3 runs to 14 residues. The ends lost 0 bases at V and 5 bases at J; junction bases unmatched: 3. Using reference TRBV7-2 and TRBJ1-1 for the parts outside the CDR3, the full variable domain is GAGVSQSPSNKVTEKGKDVELRCDPISGHTALYWYRQSLGQGLEFLIYFQGNSAPDKSGLPSDRFSAERTGGSVSTLTIQRTQQEDSAVYLCASSLAQGGTEAFFGQGTRLTVV.

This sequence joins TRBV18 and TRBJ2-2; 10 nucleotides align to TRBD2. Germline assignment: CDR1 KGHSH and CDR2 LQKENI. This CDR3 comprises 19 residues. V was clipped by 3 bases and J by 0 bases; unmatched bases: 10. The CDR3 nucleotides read TGTGCCAGCTCACCCTCGAGTCTAGCGGGAGCTTCGAACACCGGGGAGCTGTTTTTT. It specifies CASSPSSLAGASNTGELFF.

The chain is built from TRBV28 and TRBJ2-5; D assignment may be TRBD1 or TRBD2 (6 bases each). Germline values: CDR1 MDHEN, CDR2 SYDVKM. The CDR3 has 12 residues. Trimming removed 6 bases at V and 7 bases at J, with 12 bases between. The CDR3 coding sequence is TGTGCCAGCAGGGAGGGACAAACGACCCAGTACTTC. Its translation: CASREGQTTQYF. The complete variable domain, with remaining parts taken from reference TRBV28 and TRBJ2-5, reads DVKVTQSSRYLVKRTGEKVFLECVQDMDHENMFWYRQDPGLGLRLIYFSYDVKMKEKGDIPEGYSVSREKKERFSLILESASTNQTSMYLCASREGQTTQYFGPGTRLLVL.

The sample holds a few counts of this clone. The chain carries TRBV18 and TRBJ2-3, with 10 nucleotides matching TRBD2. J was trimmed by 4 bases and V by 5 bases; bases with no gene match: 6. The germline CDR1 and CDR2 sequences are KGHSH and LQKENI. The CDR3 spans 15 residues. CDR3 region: CASSAGTSEADTQYF. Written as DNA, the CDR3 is TGTGCCAGCTCAGCCGGGACTAGCGAAGCAGATACGCAGTATTTT.

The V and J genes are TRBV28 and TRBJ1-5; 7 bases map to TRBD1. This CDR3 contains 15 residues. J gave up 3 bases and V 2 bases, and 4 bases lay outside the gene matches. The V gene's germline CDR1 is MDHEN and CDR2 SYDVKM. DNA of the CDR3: TGTGCCAGCAGTTTAGGGACAGAATTCAATCAGCCCCAGCATTTT. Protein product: CASSLGTEFNQPQHF.

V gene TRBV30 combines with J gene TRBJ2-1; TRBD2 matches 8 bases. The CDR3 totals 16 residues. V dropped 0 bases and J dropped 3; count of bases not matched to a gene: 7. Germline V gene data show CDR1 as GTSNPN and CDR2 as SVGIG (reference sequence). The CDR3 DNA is TGTGCCTGGAGTGTACCGGGACTAGGACGCTACAATGAGCAGTTCTTC. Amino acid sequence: CAWSVPGLGRYNEQFF.

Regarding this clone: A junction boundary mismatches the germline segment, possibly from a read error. CDR3 amino acids: CSVGGVRGSDNEQFF. CDR3 DNA: TGCAGCGTGGGCGGCGTAAGGGGCTCCGACAATGAGCAGTTCTTC. V is TRBV29-1 and J is TRBJ2-1, with a weak D call TRBD1 (5 bases). This CDR3 has 15 residues. Looked up from germline, CDR1 is SQVTM and CDR2 is ANQGSEA.

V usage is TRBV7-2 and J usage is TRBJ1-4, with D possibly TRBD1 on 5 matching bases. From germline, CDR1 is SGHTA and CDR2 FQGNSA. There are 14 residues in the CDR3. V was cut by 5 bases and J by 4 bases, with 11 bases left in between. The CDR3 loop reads CASSQQASNEKLFF. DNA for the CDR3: TGTGCCAGCAGCCAACAGGCGAGTAATGAAAAACTGTTTTTT.

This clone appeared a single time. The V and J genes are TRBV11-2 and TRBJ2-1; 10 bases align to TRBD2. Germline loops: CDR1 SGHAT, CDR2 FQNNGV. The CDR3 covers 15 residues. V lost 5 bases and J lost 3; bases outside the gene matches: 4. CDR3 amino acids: CASSHLAGDYNEQFF. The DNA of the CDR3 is TGTGCCAGCAGCCACCTAGCGGGAGACTACAATGAGCAGTTCTTC.

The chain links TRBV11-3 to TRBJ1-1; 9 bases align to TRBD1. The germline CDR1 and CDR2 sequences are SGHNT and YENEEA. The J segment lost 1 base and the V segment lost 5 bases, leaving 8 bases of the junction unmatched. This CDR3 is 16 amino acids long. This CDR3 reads CASSRGSDRGNTEAFF. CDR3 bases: TGTGCCAGCAGCAGAGGGTCGGACAGGGGGAACACTGAAGCTTTCTTT.

The CDR3 loop reads CASSFEQGRLTQQYF. The CDR3 DNA is TGTGCCAGCAGCTTCGAGCAGGGGAGACTTACTCAGCAGTACTTC. The rearrangement joins TRBV7-9 to TRBJ2-7; weak D call: TRBD1 (6 bases). CDR3 length equals 15 residues. CDR1 and CDR2 from the germline V gene are SEHNR and FQNEAQ (reference sequence). V dropped 3 bases and J dropped 8 bases, with 20 bases sitting between them.

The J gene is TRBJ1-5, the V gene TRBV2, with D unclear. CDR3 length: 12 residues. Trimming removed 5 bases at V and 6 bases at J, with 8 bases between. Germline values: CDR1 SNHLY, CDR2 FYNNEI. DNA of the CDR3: TGTGCCAGCAGTCGGTTAGGTCAGCCCCAGCATTTT. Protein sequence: CASSRLGQPQHF.

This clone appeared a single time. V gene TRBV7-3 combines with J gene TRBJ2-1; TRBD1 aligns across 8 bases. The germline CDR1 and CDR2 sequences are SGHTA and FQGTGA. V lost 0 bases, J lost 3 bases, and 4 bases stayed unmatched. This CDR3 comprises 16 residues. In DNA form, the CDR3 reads TGTGCCAGCAGCTTAACGTTCACAGGGGGCTACAATGAGCAGTTCTTC. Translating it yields CASSLTFTGGYNEQFF.

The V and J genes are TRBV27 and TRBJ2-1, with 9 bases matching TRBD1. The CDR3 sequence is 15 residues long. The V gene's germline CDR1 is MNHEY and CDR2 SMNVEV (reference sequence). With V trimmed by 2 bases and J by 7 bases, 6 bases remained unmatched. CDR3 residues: CASSLPGTGRNEQFF. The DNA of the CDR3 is TGTGCCAGCAGTTTACCCGGGACAGGGAGGAATGAGCAGTTCTTC.

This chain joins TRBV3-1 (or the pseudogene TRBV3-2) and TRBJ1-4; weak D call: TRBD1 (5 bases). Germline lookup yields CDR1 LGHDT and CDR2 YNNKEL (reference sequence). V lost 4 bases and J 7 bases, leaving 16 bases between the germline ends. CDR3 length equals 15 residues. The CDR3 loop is CASSLDWGNGEKLFF. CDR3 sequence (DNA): TGTGCCAGCAGCCTTGACTGGGGGAACGGTGAAAAACTGTTTTTT.

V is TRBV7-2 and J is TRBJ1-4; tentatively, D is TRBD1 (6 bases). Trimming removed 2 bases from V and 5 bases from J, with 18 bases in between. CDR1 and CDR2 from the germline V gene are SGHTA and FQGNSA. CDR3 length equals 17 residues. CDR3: CASSLKGGWVINEKLFF. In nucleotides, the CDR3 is TGTGCCAGCAGCTTAAAAGGGGGTTGGGTGATAAATGAAAAACTGTTTTTT.

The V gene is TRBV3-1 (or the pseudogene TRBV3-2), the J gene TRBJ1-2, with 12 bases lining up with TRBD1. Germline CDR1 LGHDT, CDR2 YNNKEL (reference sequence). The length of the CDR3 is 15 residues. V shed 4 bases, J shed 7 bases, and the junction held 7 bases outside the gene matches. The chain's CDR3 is CASSPRDRGRIGYTF. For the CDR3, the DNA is TGTGCCAGCAGCCCAAGGGACAGGGGGCGAATTGGCTACACCTTC.

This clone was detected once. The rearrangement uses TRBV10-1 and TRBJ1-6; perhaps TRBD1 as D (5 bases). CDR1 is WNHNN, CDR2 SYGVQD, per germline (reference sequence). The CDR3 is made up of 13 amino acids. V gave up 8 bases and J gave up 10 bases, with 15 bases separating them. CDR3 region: CASSISSGSPLHF. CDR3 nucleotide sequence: TGCGCCAGCTCCATCTCATCAGGGTCACCCCTCCACTTT.

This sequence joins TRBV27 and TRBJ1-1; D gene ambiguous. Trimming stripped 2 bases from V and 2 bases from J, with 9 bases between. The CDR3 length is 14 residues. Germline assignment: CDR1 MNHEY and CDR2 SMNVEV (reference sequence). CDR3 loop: CASSLVAGNTEAFF. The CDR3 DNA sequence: TGTGCCAGCAGTTTAGTGGCAGGCAACACTGAAGCTTTCTTT.

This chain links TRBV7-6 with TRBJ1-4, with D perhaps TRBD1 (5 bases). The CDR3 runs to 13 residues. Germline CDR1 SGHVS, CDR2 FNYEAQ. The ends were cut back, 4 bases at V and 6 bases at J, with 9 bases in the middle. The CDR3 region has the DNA TGTGCCAGCAGCTCCGACAGATATGAAAAACTGTTTTTT. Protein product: CASSSDRYEKLFF.

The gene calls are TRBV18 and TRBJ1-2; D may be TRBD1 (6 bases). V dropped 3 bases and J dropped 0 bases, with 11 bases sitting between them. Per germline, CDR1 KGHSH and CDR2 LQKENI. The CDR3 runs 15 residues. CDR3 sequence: CASSPSGTPNYGYTF. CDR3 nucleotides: TGTGCCAGCTCACCGTCCGGGACACCTAACTATGGCTACACCTTC.

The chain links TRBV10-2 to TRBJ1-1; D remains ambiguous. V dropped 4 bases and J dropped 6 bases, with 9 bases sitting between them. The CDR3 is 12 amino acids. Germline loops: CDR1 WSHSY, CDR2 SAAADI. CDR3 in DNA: TGCGCCAGCAGTGCGGTGGGAGCTGAAGCTTTCTTT. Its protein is CASSAVGAEAFF.

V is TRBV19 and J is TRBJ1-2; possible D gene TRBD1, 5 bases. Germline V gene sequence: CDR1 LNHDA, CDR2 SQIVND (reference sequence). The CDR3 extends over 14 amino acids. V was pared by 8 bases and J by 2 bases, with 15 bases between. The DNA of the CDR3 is TGTGCCAGTGGTTCCACGGGACCCAACTATGGCTACACCTTC. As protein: CASGSTGPNYGYTF.

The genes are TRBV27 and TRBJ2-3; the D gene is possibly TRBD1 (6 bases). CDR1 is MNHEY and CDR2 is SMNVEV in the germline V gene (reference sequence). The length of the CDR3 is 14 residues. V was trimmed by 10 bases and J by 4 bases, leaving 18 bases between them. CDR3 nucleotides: TGTGCCACCGCAGAACAGGGTATCGCAGATACGCAGTATTTT. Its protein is CATAEQGIADTQYF.

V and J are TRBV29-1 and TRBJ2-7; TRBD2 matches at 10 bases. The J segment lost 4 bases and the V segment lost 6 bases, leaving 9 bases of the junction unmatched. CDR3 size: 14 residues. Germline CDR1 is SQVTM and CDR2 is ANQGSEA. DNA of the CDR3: TGCAGCGTCCAGTCCAGCGGGAGGGCATACGAGCAGTACTTC. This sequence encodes CSVQSSGRAYEQYF.

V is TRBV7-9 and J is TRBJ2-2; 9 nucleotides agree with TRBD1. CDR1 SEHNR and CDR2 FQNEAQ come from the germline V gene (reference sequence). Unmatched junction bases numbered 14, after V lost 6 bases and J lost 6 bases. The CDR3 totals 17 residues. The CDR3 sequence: CASSHPTGGGRAGELFF. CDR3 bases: TGTGCCAGCAGTCACCCAACAGGGGGCGGCAGGGCCGGGGAGCTGTTTTTT.